A single sample gave rise to the 15 T cell receptor beta chains below, sequenced in a study of Ad26.COV2.S vaccination and SARS-CoV-2 variants. TCRdb's copy holds only in-frame clones and misses some; the assay was immunoSEQ multiplex PCR. The repertoire has roughly 100,000 clones, less than 85% of them found once; the top ten carry 15% to 20%. Sequencing was performed on peripheral blood, taken after recovery from COVID-19. These receptors all come from a human donor who had recovered from COVID-19.

The chain carries TRBV10-3 and TRBJ2-3; TRBD2 is a possible D gene (5 bases). The germline gives CDR1 ENHRY, CDR2 SYGVKD. The CDR3 is 15 amino acids. The V end lost 3 bases, the J end lost 2 bases, and 12 bases lay between the germline ends. In DNA, the CDR3 is TGTGCCATCAGTGACGACTACCAAACCACAGATACGCAGTATTTT. Its translation: CAISDDYQTTDTQYF.

The V and J genes are TRBV6-5 and TRBJ1-5; D call uncertain. Trimming cost V 6 bases and J 6 bases, with 9 bases left between them. CDR3 length: 12 amino acids. Germline CDR1 is MNHEY and CDR2 is SVGAGI. The CDR3 spells CASRMGGQPQHF. CDR3 nucleotide sequence: TGTGCCAGCAGGATGGGAGGTCAGCCCCAGCATTTT.

CDR3 in DNA: TGTGCCACCTTGACAGGGGAGCATAGTCGGGCTTTCTTT. Amino acid sequence: CATLTGEHSRAFF. The J gene is TRBJ1-1, the V gene TRBV12-3 or TRBV12-4; the match to TRBD1 covers 8 bases. Trimming removed 10 bases from V and 11 bases from J; junction bases left unmatched: 15. The CDR3 length is 13 residues.

The genes are TRBV28 and TRBJ2-1, with D perhaps matching TRBD2 (6 bases). Germline assignment: CDR1 MDHEN and CDR2 SYDVKM. The CDR3 covers 15 residues. V gave up 8 bases and J gave up 0 bases, with 14 bases separating them. The CDR3 region is CASPIAGHSYNEQFF. In DNA, the CDR3 is TGTGCCAGCCCGATTGCGGGGCACTCCTACAATGAGCAGTTCTTC.

The CDR3 loop is CAWSVEEGQPQHF. CDR3 sequence (DNA): TGTGCCTGGAGTGTAGAGGAAGGCCAGCCCCAGCATTTT. The gene calls are TRBV30 and TRBJ1-5; D ambiguous. The V gene lost 0 bases and the J gene lost 7 bases, with 10 bases spanning the gap. CDR3 length: 13 residues. The germline gives CDR1 GTSNPN, CDR2 SVGIG (reference sequence).

The CDR3 DNA reads as TGCGCCAGCAGTACAGAAATGAACACTGAAGCTTTCTTT. Its protein is CASSTEMNTEAFF. The gene calls are TRBV5-1 and TRBJ1-1; D remains ambiguous. CDR3 size: 13 residues. CDR1 is SGHRS and CDR2 is YFSETQ in the germline V gene. The V gene lost 5 bases and the J gene lost 0 bases, with 8 bases spanning the gap.

The V gene is TRBV9, the J gene TRBJ2-3; weak D call: TRBD2 (6 bases). The CDR3 length is 13 residues. Trimming took off 0 bases at V and 6 bases at J, with 8 bases between the two ends. Germline assignment: CDR1 SGDLS and CDR2 YYNGEE. The CDR3 region has the DNA TGTGCCAGCAGCGTAGGACTAGTGGATACGCAGTATTTT. It codes for CASSVGLVDTQYF.

DNA of the CDR3: TGTGCCAGCTCACCACAAGCAGGGAGAGGGGAATCACCCCTCCACTTT. It is translated as CASSPQAGRGESPLHF. This chain uses TRBV18 with TRBJ1-6, with a possible D match to TRBD1 (5 bases). Trimming took 1 base from V and 10 from J, leaving 17 bases between them. There are 16 residues in the CDR3. Germline lookup yields CDR1 KGHSH and CDR2 LQKENI.

Here the CDR3 reads CASSRGYTDTQYF. The CDR3 bases are TGTGCCAGTAGTCGGGGGTACACAGATACGCAGTATTTT. The genes are TRBV19 and TRBJ2-3; D perhaps matches TRBD2 (6 bases). The germline V gene encodes CDR1 LNHDA and CDR2 SQIVND (reference sequence). The germline V and J ends were trimmed by 5 bases and 2 bases, with 8 bases remaining between them. This CDR3 is 13 amino acids long.

The gene calls are TRBV5-6 and TRBJ2-7; TRBD1 agrees at 10 bases. With V trimmed by 3 bases and J by 5 bases, 14 bases remained unmatched. CDR1 is SGHDT and CDR2 is YYEEEE in the germline V gene. This CDR3 is built from 17 residues. The CDR3 bases are TGTGCCAGCAGCTCATTAGCCCTGGGGACAGGGGATAACGAGCAGTACTTC. It translates to CASSSLALGTGDNEQYF.

The chain has TRBV7-9 and TRBJ2-1; 7 nucleotides match TRBD1. With 9 bases clipped from V and 8 bases from J, the junction kept 13 bases outside the gene matches. In germline, CDR1 is SEHNR, CDR2 FQNEAQ (reference sequence). The CDR3 has 14 amino acids. The CDR3 coding sequence is TGTGCCAGTAAAGAGACAGGGTCGATCGATGAGCAGTTCTTC. Amino acids: CASKETGSIDEQFF.

V usage is TRBV24-1 and J usage is TRBJ1-2; unclear D gene. V dropped 2 bases and J dropped 4 bases, with 10 bases sitting between them. The germline V gene has CDR1 KGHDR and CDR2 SFDVKD. CDR3 size: 14 residues. This CDR3 is CATSDSVRSYGYTF. In DNA form, the CDR3 reads TGTGCCACCAGTGATTCAGTCAGGAGCTATGGCTACACCTTC.

The chain uses TRBV2 and TRBJ2-5; 7 positions match TRBD2. Germline assignment: CDR1 SNHLY and CDR2 FYNNEI. Trimming at V came to 3 bases and at J to 5 bases, leaving 3 bases not matched to a gene. The CDR3 spans 13 residues. CDR3 in amino acids: CASSDLGGETQYF. The DNA of the CDR3 is TGTGCCAGCAGTGATCTCGGGGGGGAGACCCAGTACTTC.

The rearrangement links TRBV11-1 to TRBJ2-3; D is unresolved. The CDR3 totals 16 residues. V lost 1 base to trimming and J lost 2 bases, with 13 bases between them. Per germline, CDR1 SGHAT and CDR2 FQDESV (reference sequence). CDR3 protein: CASSLEAQPFTDTQYF. The DNA of the CDR3 is TGTGCCAGCAGCTTAGAGGCGCAACCTTTCACAGATACGCAGTATTTT.

The chain couples TRBV7-6 to TRBJ1-6; no clear D gene. Trimming stripped 5 bases from V and 0 bases from J, with 17 bases between. There are 18 residues in the CDR3. CDR1 is SGHVS and CDR2 is FNYEAQ in the germline V gene. CDR3 in DNA: TGTGCCAGCAGCGCCTCTCATAATTTAGGCTCCTATAATTCACCCCTCCACTTT. Amino acids: CASSASHNLGSYNSPLHF.